This is a list of T cell receptor beta chains from one sample in a study of blood T cell repertoires in COVID-19. Assay: immunoSEQ multiplex PCR; the TCRdb copy retains only in-frame clones and omits some. The profile shows some 350,000 clones, roughly 90% of them singletons. The sample comprised peripheral blood. The receptors come from a woman in her seventies with COVID-19, enrolled during active disease. CDR3s include the opening cysteine and the closing phenylalanine or tryptophan. The order of the fields is V gene, J gene, D gene, clone size, CDR3 DNA, CDR3 protein. D genes are given only for firm matches. The size entry is marked missing in some rows and otherwise reads once, few, many or a size class.

TRBV6-1	TRBJ1-2	-	-	TGTGCCAGCAGTGAAGGAGTCCCGCGGGGTAACTATGGCTACACCTTC	CASSEGVPRGNYGYTF
TRBV6-5	TRBJ1-2	-	-	TGTGCCAGCAGTTACGGAGCCATTAACTATGGCTACACCTTC	CASSYGAINYGYTF
TRBV18	TRBJ2-5	TRBD2	-	TGTGCCAGCTCACCACTTAGCGGGACGAAACAAGAGACCCAGTACTTC	CASSPLSGTKQETQYF
TRBV5-8	TRBJ2-1	TRBD1	-	TGTGCCAGCGGGGGACAGGCGTACAATGAGCAGTTCTTC	CASGGQAYNEQFF
TRBV3-1/TRBV3-2	TRBJ2-7	TRBD2	-	TGTGCCAGCAGCCAAGCTAGGACTAGCGGGGGGGGTCTCTACGAGCAGTACTTC	CASSQARTSGGGLYEQYF
TRBV4-1	TRBJ1-2	-	-	TGCGCCAGCAGCCCTCACGACAGAATCCGTGGCTACACCTTC	CASSPHDRIRGYTF
TRBV3-1/TRBV3-2	TRBJ2-2	-	-	TGTGCCAGCAGCCACGGACAGAAGAACACCGGGGAGCTGTTTTTT	CASSHGQKNTGELFF
TRBV24-1	TRBJ2-7	TRBD1	-	TGTGCCACCAGTGACAACCAGGGGGTAGGCTACGAGCAGTACTTC	CATSDNQGVGYEQYF
TRBV7-2	TRBJ2-5	TRBD2	-	TGTGCCAGCAGTGGGGGGAGCGGGGTGATTGGAGAGACCCAGTACTTC	CASSGGSGVIGETQYF
TRBV7-6	TRBJ2-3	TRBD2	-	TGTGCCAGCAGCCGCGGCCTAGCGGGGGGGCGCGGCACAGATACGCAGTATTTT	CASSRGLAGGRGTDTQYF
TRBV7-9	TRBJ2-1	TRBD2	-	TGTGCCAGCAGTCGGACTAGCGGGAACTACAATGAGCAGTTCTTC	CASSRTSGNYNEQFF
TRBV10-3	TRBJ1-4	-	-	TGTGCCATCAGTGCAGGGCAACACGGTGAAAAACTGTTTTTT	CAISAGQHGEKLFF
TRBV5-4	TRBJ2-7	TRBD1	few	TGTGCCAGCAGCACACAGGGGGTCTACGAGCAGTACTTC	CASSTQGVYEQYF
TRBV12-3/TRBV12-4	TRBJ1-1	-	-	TGTGCCAGCTCTTGGAACACTGAAGCTTTCTTT	CASSWNTEAFF
TRBV30	TRBJ1-1	-	once	TGTGCCTGGGGGGACTCTGGACAGAGGAACACTGAAGCTTTCTTT	CAWGDSGQRNTEAFF
TRBV18	TRBJ1-1	TRBD1	-	TGTGCCAGCTCACCTCCGGACAGGATGAACACTGAAGCTTTCTTT	CASSPPDRMNTEAFF
TRBV5-4	TRBJ1-2	-	-	TGTGCCAGCAGCTTGGCCACTTCAGGAAGAGATGGCTACACCTTC	CASSLATSGRDGYTF
TRBV5-5	TRBJ1-1	-	few	TGTGCCAGCAGCTTGGCTCACAGGGTGGCTGAAGCTTTCTTT	CASSLAHRVAEAFF
TRBV5-1	TRBJ2-7	-	-	TGCGCCAGCAGCTTGGTGACAGGCTCTCCATCCTACGAGCAGTACTTC	CASSLVTGSPSYEQYF
TRBV12-3/TRBV12-4	TRBJ2-1	-	-	TGTGCCAGCAGTTTAGGAGAAAACAATGAGCAGTTCTTC	CASSLGENNEQFF
TRBV6-4	TRBJ2-3	TRBD2	-	TGTGCCAGCAGACTAGCGGTCGGCACAGATACGCAGTATTTT	CASRLAVGTDTQYF
TRBV24-1	TRBJ2-3	-	-	TGTGCCACCAGTGCTAGGACAGACACAGATACGCAGTATTTT	CATSARTDTDTQYF
TRBV5-1	TRBJ2-5	TRBD1	once	TGCGCCAGCAGCAGGGGACAGGGGGGCGAGACCCAGTACTTC	CASSRGQGGETQYF
TRBV2	TRBJ2-7	TRBD1	-	TGTGCCAGCAGAGGGACAGGGCTCTCCTACGAGCAGTACTTC	CASRGTGLSYEQYF
TRBV24-1	TRBJ2-5	TRBD1	few	TGTGCCACCAGTGACCCTAACAGGGGCGAAGAGACCCAGTACTTC	CATSDPNRGEETQYF
TRBV7-9	TRBJ2-7	-	-	TGTGCCAGCAGCTTGACGGGGGGCGCAGCCTACGAGCAGTACTTC	CASSLTGGAAYEQYF
TRBV5-1	TRBJ2-7	-	-	TGCGCCAGCAGCGGCGGGTCTGGCTACGAGCAGTACTTC	CASSGGSGYEQYF
TRBV6-2/TRBV6-3	TRBJ1-2	TRBD1	-	TGTGCCAGCAGCCGATTCCTCATTCGGACAGGAAGGAACTGGACTAACTATGGCTACACCTTC	CASSRFLIRTGRNWTNYGYTF
TRBV29-1	TRBJ2-4	TRBD1	-	TGCAGCGTGGTCCCGGGACAGGAAGGAAACATTCAGTACTTC	CSVVPGQEGNIQYF
TRBV19	TRBJ1-4	TRBD1	-	TGTGCCAGTAGTTCCCAGGGGGCGCTTGGGGAAAAACTGTTTTTT	CASSSQGALGEKLFF
TRBV10-1	TRBJ2-3	-	-	TGCGCCAGCAGTGAGTCGAAGCGAACAGATACGCAGTATTTT	CASSESKRTDTQYF
TRBV4-3	TRBJ2-7	-	-	TGCGCCAGCAGCCAAGATCGCAGGGGTGGATACGAGCAGTACTTC	CASSQDRRGGYEQYF
TRBV24-1	TRBJ1-2	-	-	TGTGCCACCAGTGATTTGACAGGGTCTGGCTACACCTTC	CATSDLTGSGYTF
TRBV24-1	TRBJ2-1	TRBD1	once	TGTGCCACCAGCCGGGACAGGGCTTGGGATGAGCAGTTCTTC	CATSRDRAWDEQFF
TRBV29-1	TRBJ2-1	TRBD2	-	TGCAGCGTTGACGGCTTACTAGCGGGGGAAAATGAGCAGTTCTTC	CSVDGLLAGENEQFF
TRBV28	TRBJ1-5	-	-	TGTGCCAGCAGTTCACCGGAGGTAGGGCAGCCCCAGCATTTT	CASSSPEVGQPQHF
TRBV18	TRBJ2-7	TRBD1	-	TGTGCCAGCTCACGCATCGCAATCGACAGGGGGCCGTCCTACGAGCAGTACTTC	CASSRIAIDRGPSYEQYF
TRBV29-1	TRBJ1-1	-	-	TGCAGCGTTGAGCGGACAGCCAACACTGAAGCTTTCTTT	CSVERTANTEAFF
TRBV7-9	TRBJ1-2	-	-	TGTGCCAGCAGCTTGGCAGGCCCCTATGGCTACACCTTC	CASSLAGPYGYTF
TRBV12-5	TRBJ1-5	TRBD1	-	TGTGCTAGTGGTTTGGTACTTGGACAGGGTCCTTTCGGCAATCAGCCCCAGCATTTT	CASGLVLGQGPFGNQPQHF
TRBV5-1	TRBJ2-1	-	-	TGCGCCAGCAGGCTGGCCCGGGACACGTGGGGGAATGAGCAGTTCTTC	CASRLARDTWGNEQFF
TRBV5-1	TRBJ1-4	-	-	TGCGCCAGCAGCCCGGGGGGGACTAATGAAAAACTGTTTTTT	CASSPGGTNEKLFF